These T cell receptor beta chains were read from a single sample in a study of cytotoxic CD8 clonotypes in ibrutinib-treated CLL. Sequencing used immunoSEQ multiplex PCR; TCRdb keeps in-frame clones, though not all of them. This table holds around 150,000 clones, 81% found once. This sample comprised PBMCs, obtained after 12 months of ibrutinib treatment. All receptors derive from a human donor with chronic lymphocytic leukemia. Each CDR3 is given with its conserved first and last residue. Fields, in order: V gene, D gene, clone size, J gene, CDR3 DNA, CDR3 protein. D genes are given only for firm matches. Part of the rows lack a size; the others show once, few, many or a class for expanded clones.

TRBV4-3	TRBD1	-	TRBJ1-6	TGCGCCAGCAGCCAAGGGACCGGGACAGAGAATTCACCCCTCCACTTT	CASSQGTGTENSPLHF
TRBV7-2	TRBD1	few	TRBJ1-1	TGTGCCAGCAGCATGCACAGGGGGCCGGACACTGAAGCTTTCTTT	CASSMHRGPDTEAFF
TRBV28	TRBD1	-	TRBJ2-2	TGTGCCAGCACCTCCCCGGGGACAGGGGGCCGAAGCGGGGAGCTGTTTTTT	CASTSPGTGGRSGELFF
TRBV2	-	-	TRBJ2-5	TGTGCCAGCAGGGAAGGACACAACCAAGAGACCCAGTACTTC	CASREGHNQETQYF
TRBV2	TRBD2	-	TRBJ2-3	TGTGCCAGCAGCGCCCTTCTAGCGGCAACAGATACGCAGTATTTT	CASSALLAATDTQYF
TRBV28	-	-	TRBJ2-6	TGTGCCAGCATCGCCTCTGGGGCCAACGTCCTGACTTTC	CASIASGANVLTF
TRBV2	TRBD1	-	TRBJ2-7	TGTGCCAGCAGTGTCGACAGGGGAAGAACCTACGAGCAGTACTTC	CASSVDRGRTYEQYF
TRBV4-1	TRBD2	-	TRBJ2-5	TGCGCCAGCAGCCAAGACGTCGGTCTAGCGGGGGGGCAAGAGACCCAGTACTTC	CASSQDVGLAGGQETQYF
TRBV19	TRBD2	-	TRBJ2-5	TGTGCCAGTAGTGTGGGACTAGCGGGAGCTCAAGAGACCCAGTACTTC	CASSVGLAGAQETQYF
TRBV4-2	-	-	TRBJ1-6	TGTGCCAGCAGCCAAGATCTTGAGGGGAATAAGGGGATTTCACCCCTCCACTTT	CASSQDLEGNKGISPLHF
TRBV6-6	TRBD2	-	TRBJ2-5	TGTGCCAGCAAGACTAGCGGGGAGACCCAGTACTTC	CASKTSGETQYF
TRBV6-1	-	-	TRBJ1-1	TGTGCCAGCAGTGATCCGGGAGCGAACACTGAAGCTTTCTTT	CASSDPGANTEAFF
TRBV6-6	-	-	TRBJ1-5	TGTGCCAGCAGTATAGACACGGGCGCAAGGGATCAGCCCCAGCATTTT	CASSIDTGARDQPQHF
TRBV5-4	TRBD1	-	TRBJ2-5	TGTGCCAGCAGCACGGGGACAGGGGGCGCCTCCAGCCCTTGGGAGACCCAGTACTTC	CASSTGTGGASSPWETQYF
TRBV6-1	-	-	TRBJ1-6	TGTGCCAGCAGAAGGGACAATGATTCACCCCTCCACTTT	CASRRDNDSPLHF
TRBV27	TRBD2	-	TRBJ2-3	TGTGCCAGCAGTTTATCCGGGGGCGGGGGGGTTACAGATACGCAGTATTTT	CASSLSGGGGVTDTQYF
TRBV14	TRBD2	-	TRBJ2-1	TGTGCCAGCAGACTAGCGGGAGGGGATGAGCAGTTCTTC	CASRLAGGDEQFF
TRBV7-2	-	-	TRBJ2-7	TGTGCCAGCAGCCTTAATTCCTGGGGACCCCACTCCTACGAGCAGTACTTC	CASSLNSWGPHSYEQYF
TRBV18	TRBD2	-	TRBJ2-5	TGTGCCAGCTCACCTAGGGAGGGAGCGGAGACCCAGTACTTC	CASSPREGAETQYF
TRBV2	TRBD2	few	TRBJ2-5	TGTGCCAGCAGTGAAGCGCTACTCAGACTAGCGGACTCCCAAGAGACCCAGTACTTC	CASSEALLRLADSQETQYF
TRBV6-5	TRBD1	-	TRBJ2-7	TGTGCCAGCAACCCTGCCGGGACAGGGTTTAACGAGCAGTACTTC	CASNPAGTGFNEQYF
TRBV6-1	-	-	TRBJ2-5	TGTGCCAGCAGGGCCGGGGAGACCCAGTACTTC	CASRAGETQYF
TRBV11-1	-	-	TRBJ2-2	TGTGCCAGCTTTGGGCAGGGCGGAGGGGAGCTGTTTTTT	CASFGQGGGELFF
TRBV28	-	-	TRBJ2-7	TGTGCCAGCAGTAACCCCTCAGGGTCCTACGAGCAGTACTTC	CASSNPSGSYEQYF
TRBV29-1	TRBD2	once	TRBJ2-5	TGCAGCGGATTGAGCGGGGTAACAGAGACCCAGTACTTC	CSGLSGVTETQYF
TRBV27	-	-	TRBJ1-3	TGTGCCAGCAGTTCTTGGGGCGGTGGAAACACCATATATTTT	CASSSWGGGNTIYF
TRBV4-3	-	few	TRBJ2-6	TGCGCCAGCAGCCAAGAAGGCCCGGGGACGGCGACTTCTGGGGCCAACGTCCTGACTTTC	CASSQEGPGTATSGANVLTF
TRBV4-2	-	-	TRBJ2-1	TGTGCCAGCAGCCAACCCCCTGGAAATGAGCAGTTCTTC	CASSQPPGNEQFF
TRBV7-8	-	-	TRBJ2-7	TGTGCCAGCAGCTTTGCCGGGGAGGTGTGGACCTACGAGCAGTACTTC	CASSFAGEVWTYEQYF
TRBV9	TRBD1	-	TRBJ1-2	TGTGCCAGCAGCGATGGTCCAACGTCCGGGACAGCCTATGGCTACACCTTC	CASSDGPTSGTAYGYTF
TRBV6-4	-	-	TRBJ1-1	TGTGCCAGCAGGGAAAGGACGGTGAACACTGAAGCTTTCTTT	CASRERTVNTEAFF
TRBV4-3	TRBD1	-	TRBJ2-5	TGCGCCAGCAGCATACGACAGGGCCCCCAAGAGACCCAGTACTTC	CASSIRQGPQETQYF